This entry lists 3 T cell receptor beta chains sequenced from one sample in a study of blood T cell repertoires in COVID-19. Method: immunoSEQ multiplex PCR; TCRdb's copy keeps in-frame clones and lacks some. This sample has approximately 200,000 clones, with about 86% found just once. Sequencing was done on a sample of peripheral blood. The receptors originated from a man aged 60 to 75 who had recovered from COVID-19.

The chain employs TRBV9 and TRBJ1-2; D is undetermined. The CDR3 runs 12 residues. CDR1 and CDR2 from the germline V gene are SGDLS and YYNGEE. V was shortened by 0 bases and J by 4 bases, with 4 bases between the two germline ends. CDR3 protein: CASSVDTYGYTF. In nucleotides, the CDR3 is TGTGCCAGCAGCGTAGACACCTATGGCTACACCTTC.

CDR3 region: CASSPRQGNTGELFF. Here the CDR3 DNA reads TGTGCCAGTAGTCCTCGACAGGGGAACACCGGGGAGCTGTTTTTT. The chain combines TRBV19 with TRBJ2-2; 7 bases are a match to TRBD1. CDR1 is LNHDA, CDR2 SQIVND, per germline (reference sequence). CDR3 length: 15 amino acids. The junction had 4 bases not matched to a gene; V was cut back by 5 bases and J by 1 base.

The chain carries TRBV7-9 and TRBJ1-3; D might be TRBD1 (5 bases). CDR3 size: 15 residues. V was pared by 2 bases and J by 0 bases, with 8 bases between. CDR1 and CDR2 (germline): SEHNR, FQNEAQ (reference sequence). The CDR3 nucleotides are TGTGCCAGCAGCTTATTTCAGGGCTCTGGAAACACCATATATTTT. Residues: CASSLFQGSGNTIYF.